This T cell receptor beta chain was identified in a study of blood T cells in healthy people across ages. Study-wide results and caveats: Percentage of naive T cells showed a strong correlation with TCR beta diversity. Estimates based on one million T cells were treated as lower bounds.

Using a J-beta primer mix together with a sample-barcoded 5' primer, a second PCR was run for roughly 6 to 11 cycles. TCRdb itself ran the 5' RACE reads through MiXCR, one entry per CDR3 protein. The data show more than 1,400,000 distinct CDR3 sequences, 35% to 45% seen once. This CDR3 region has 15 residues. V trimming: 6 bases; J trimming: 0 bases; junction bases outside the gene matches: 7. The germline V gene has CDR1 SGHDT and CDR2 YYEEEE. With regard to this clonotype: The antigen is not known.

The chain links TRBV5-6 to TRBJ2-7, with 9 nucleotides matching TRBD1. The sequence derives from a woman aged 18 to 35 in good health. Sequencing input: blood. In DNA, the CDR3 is TGTGCCAGCAACCCGGGACAGGGTTTCTCCTACGAGCAGTACTTC. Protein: CASNPGQGFSYEQYF.